A single sample gave rise to the 6 T cell receptor beta chains below, sequenced in a study of cytomegalovirus exposure and HLA in healthy donors. Primers for the PCR totalled 60 Vbeta and 13 Jbeta. The protocol was immunoSEQ multiplex PCR, while the TCRdb copy is restricted to in-frame clones and leaves out a portion. This table lists 190,000 or so clones. Sequencing input: PBMCs. These receptors all come from a boy younger than 18 in good health and CMV-seronegative.

The chain couples TRBV5-1 to TRBJ1-4; tentative D call: TRBD1 (5 bases). Per germline, CDR1 SGHRS and CDR2 YFSETQ. CDR3 length equals 16 residues. Trimming took 8 bases from V and 0 from J, leaving 17 bases between them. The CDR3 DNA sequence: TGCGCCAGGAGAGGGCAGGGAGGTGCAACTAATGAAAAACTGTTTTTT. The encoded protein is CARRGQGGATNEKLFF. The full variable domain, in which reference TRBV5-1 and TRBJ1-4 provide the parts outside the CDR3, is KAGVTQTPRYLIKTRGQQVTLSCSPISGHRSVSWYQQTPGQGLQFLFEYFSETQRNKGNFPGRFSGRQFSNSRSEMNVSTLELGDSALYLCARRGQGGATNEKLFFGSGTQLSVL.

This chain links TRBV5-1 with TRBJ1-2; 10 bases agree with TRBD1. Trimming cost V 4 bases and J 0 bases; bases outside gene matches: 3. Germline V lookup: CDR1 SGHRS, CDR2 YFSETQ. This CDR3 has 15 residues. CDR3 amino acids: CASSLGTGANYGYTF. The CDR3 coding sequence is TGCGCCAGCAGCCTAGGGACAGGGGCTAACTATGGCTACACCTTC.

J is TRBJ2-5 and V is TRBV7-3, with 10 bases lining up with TRBD2. Trimming took 4 bases from V and 2 from J; bases not matched to a gene: 7. The CDR3 covers 16 residues. The germline V gene has CDR1 SGHTA and CDR2 FQGTGA. CDR3: CASSSSLAGGQETQYF. CDR3 bases: TGTGCCAGCAGCTCCTCTTTAGCGGGGGGACAAGAGACCCAGTACTTC.

This chain uses TRBV15 with TRBJ2-3; tentative D call: TRBD2 (6 bases). The germline V and J ends were trimmed by 4 bases and 4 bases, with 15 bases remaining between them. CDR3 length equals 15 residues. Germline assignment: CDR1 LNHNV and CDR2 YYDKDF (reference sequence). In DNA, the CDR3 is TGTGCCACCAGCACCCGGGACTTCCGAGCAGATACGCAGTATTTT. It specifies CATSTRDFRADTQYF.

CDR3 DNA: TGTGCCAGCAGCTTACCGGACAGGGGAGGGGATACGCAGTATTTT. Translation gives CASSLPDRGGDTQYF. The chain recombines TRBV7-9 with TRBJ2-3, with TRBD1 matching 9 bases. V shed 2 bases, J shed 6 bases, and the junction held 6 bases outside the gene matches. This CDR3 is 15 amino acids long. The V gene's germline CDR1 is SEHNR and CDR2 FQNEAQ (reference sequence).

The chain uses TRBV7-2 and TRBJ1-1; the D gene is possibly TRBD1 (5 bases). From germline, CDR1 is SGHTA and CDR2 FQGNSA. The V end was cut by 2 bases, the J end by 5 bases, with 9 bases between. The CDR3 runs 13 residues. CDR3 loop: CASSLKGHTEAFF. CDR3 nucleotides: TGTGCCAGCAGCTTAAAAGGACATACTGAAGCTTTCTTT.